These T cell receptor beta chains were read from a single sample in a study of blood T cell repertoires in COVID-19. The method was immunoSEQ multiplex PCR; TCRdb's version includes in-frame clones alone and lacks a portion of them. The sample lists under 200,000 clones, roughly four fifths occurring once. Sequenced: peripheral blood. The receptor set was obtained from a human donor with acute or convalescent COVID-19. The donor label of this sample is uncertain. Each CDR3 is given with its conserved first and last residue. The order of the fields is clone size, V gene, J gene, D gene, CDR3 length, CDR3 DNA, CDR3 protein. The D gene is left open where the match is weak. Clone size is given for some rows only: seen once, a few or many times, or a class if the clone is expanded.

>.|TRBV13|TRBJ2-5|TRBD2|16
TGTGCCAGCAGTCATGAACCGGCGGGAGATCGGGAGACCCAGTACTTC
CASSHEPAGDRETQYF
>.|TRBV27|TRBJ1-5|TRBD1|14
TGTGCCAGCAGTTCGACAGGGGGCAATCAGCCCCAGCATTTT
CASSSTGGNQPQHF
>.|TRBV7-2|TRBJ2-3|TRBD2|16
TGTGCCAGCAGCCGCCGGACTAGCGGGGGGGCCGATACGCAGTATTTT
CASSRRTSGGADTQYF
>.|TRBV6-5|TRBJ1-5|.|13
TGTGCCAGCAGTTACCGACTAGATCAGCCCCAGCATTTT
CASSYRLDQPQHF
>.|TRBV5-6|TRBJ2-7|TRBD1|15
TGTGCCAGCAGCTTCTGGGACAGGGCCCCCTACGAGCAGTACTTC
CASSFWDRAPYEQYF
>.|TRBV11-2|TRBJ1-2|TRBD1|13
TGTGCCAGCAGCGAAACAGGGGCCTATGGCTACACCTTC
CASSETGAYGYTF
>.|TRBV5-1|TRBJ2-1|TRBD2|16
TGCGCCAGCAGCTTGCCCGGGACTAGCGGTAACAATGAGCAGTTCTTC
CASSLPGTSGNNEQFF
>.|TRBV6-4|TRBJ1-1|TRBD1|14
TGTGCCAGCAGTGACTCCGACAGGGGGACTGAAGCTTTCTTT
CASSDSDRGTEAFF
>.|TRBV18|TRBJ2-1|TRBD2|15
TGTGCCAGCTCACCTGGGCTAGCGGGAGAAAATGAGCAGTTCTTC
CASSPGLAGENEQFF
>.|TRBV2|TRBJ1-2|TRBD1|12
TGTGCCAGCAGTTCGACAGGGGACGGCTACACCTTC
CASSSTGDGYTF
>.|TRBV30|TRBJ2-6|.|17
TGTGCCTGGAGGCGGGGCAGAGTCGCCTCTGGGGCCAACGTCCTGACTTTC
CAWRRGRVASGANVLTF
>.|TRBV7-3|TRBJ1-1|.|16
TGTGCCAGCAGCTTAATGGGGGCCGGGATGGACACTGAAGCTTTCTTT
CASSLMGAGMDTEAFF
>.|TRBV19|TRBJ1-1|.|13
TGTGCCAGTAGGCAGACAGTGAACACTGAAGCTTTCTTT
CASRQTVNTEAFF
>.|TRBV10-2|TRBJ2-7|TRBD2|16
TGCGCCAGCAGTGACTCTGGGGGGGGGTTGCACCTCGAGCAGTACTTC
CASSDSGGGLHLEQYF
>.|TRBV5-1|TRBJ1-1|TRBD1|20
TGCGCCAGCAGCTTTGGTTTGCCCCCAGGGGGCATGGGGAGGAGCACTGAAGCTTTCTTT
CASSFGLPPGGMGRSTEAFF
>.|TRBV30|TRBJ1-4|.|17
TGTGCCGGACTATCGAAGGGGAGGGGTGAAACTAATGAAAAACTGTTTTTT
CAGLSKGRGETNEKLFF
>.|TRBV28|TRBJ1-3|TRBD1|15
TGTGCCAGCATCCTACAAGGGACAGCTGGAAACACCATATATTTT
CASILQGTAGNTIYF
>.|TRBV12-3/TRBV12-4|TRBJ1-2|.|11
TGTGCCAGCAGTTTGGCAGGGGGCTACACCTTC
CASSLAGGYTF
>.|TRBV7-3|TRBJ1-1|.|14
TGTGCCAGCAGCTTAAAAGGGGGTTATACTGAAGCTTTCTTT
CASSLKGGYTEAFF
>.|TRBV5-1|TRBJ2-1|TRBD2|16
TGCGCCAGCAGCACCCGACTAGCGGGCTCCTACAATGAGCAGTTCTTC
CASSTRLAGSYNEQFF
>.|TRBV3-1/TRBV3-2|TRBJ1-5|.|14
TGTGCCAGCAGCCAAGGGCAGAGCAATCAGCCCCAGCATTTT
CASSQGQSNQPQHF
>.|TRBV7-9|TRBJ1-2|.|16
TGTGCCAGCAGCCCAGTCGAGGGCGGGGGAATCGGTGGCTACACCTTC
CASSPVEGGGIGGYTF
>.|TRBV10-1|TRBJ2-3|.|15
TGCGCCAGCAGTGAGCCAGGTGATCCCACAGATACGCAGTATTTT
CASSEPGDPTDTQYF
>.|TRBV5-1|TRBJ2-5|.|15
TGCGCCAGCAGCAACGCTCAACAGGGAGCAGAGACCCAGTACTTC
CASSNAQQGAETQYF
>.|TRBV7-7|TRBJ2-2|TRBD2|16
TGTGCTAGCAGCCGGACTAGCGGGGGGCCGGTCGGGGAGCTGTTTTTT
CASSRTSGGPVGELFF
>once|TRBV19|TRBJ2-5|TRBD1|16
TGTGCCAGTAGTATAATCGAGACAGGGGGCAGGGAGACCCAGTACTTC
CASSIIETGGRETQYF
>.|TRBV6-4|TRBJ1-6|.|14
TGTGCCAGCAGTGACTCAGGGGAGGGCTCACCCCTCCACTTT
CASSDSGEGSPLHF
>.|TRBV9|TRBJ2-1|TRBD2|15
TGTGCCAGCAGCGTAGTGTTAGCGGGAGTAAATGAGCAGTTCTTC
CASSVVLAGVNEQFF
>.|TRBV4-1|TRBJ1-5|.|17
TGCGCCAGCAGCCAACAATCCCTAGGTCCCGCGAATCAGCCCCAGCATTTT
CASSQQSLGPANQPQHF
>once|TRBV19|TRBJ2-2|TRBD1|17
TGTGCCAGTAGATCGTCGATCGGGACAGGGTTGTCCGGGGAGCTGTTTTTT
CASRSSIGTGLSGELFF
>few|TRBV3-1/TRBV3-2|TRBJ1-1|TRBD1|14
TGTGCCAGCAGCCTAAGGGGACAGGGGGCTGGGGCTTTCTTT
CASSLRGQGAGAFF
>many|TRBV19|TRBJ2-7|.|14
TGTGCCAGTAGTATCGAAAGGGGCTCCTACGAGCAGTACTTC
CASSIERGSYEQYF
>.|TRBV2|TRBJ2-7|.|15
TGTGCCAGCAGACTTGGACAGGACTACTCTTCCGAGCAGTACTTC
CASRLGQDYSSEQYF
>.|TRBV2|TRBJ2-1|TRBD2|12
TGTGCCAGCAGAGAGACTAGCGGGCGAGGGTTCTTC
CASRETSGRGFF
>.|TRBV7-9|TRBJ1-4|TRBD1|14
TGTGCCAGCAGCCCCCGGGACAGCCTTGAAAAACTGTTTTTT
CASSPRDSLEKLFF
>.|TRBV7-9|TRBJ2-1|TRBD2|14
TGTGCCAGCCGACCGGGACTAGAGTCACATGAGCAGTTCTTC
CASRPGLESHEQFF
>.|TRBV7-9|TRBJ2-3|.|12
TGTGCCAGCAGCAATGCGGCAGATACGCAGTATTTT
CASSNAADTQYF
>.|TRBV5-1|TRBJ2-7|.|14
TGCGCCAGCAGCTTGGAGTTTTCCGGTGACGAGCAGTACTTC
CASSLEFSGDEQYF
>few|TRBV28|TRBJ1-4|.|14
TGTGCCAGCAGTTTTCTAGACAGTAATGAAAAACTGTTTTTT
CASSFLDSNEKLFF
>.|TRBV6-4|TRBJ2-1|TRBD2|15
TGTGCCAGCAGTGCGCGGGGGGGGCCTTACAATGAGCAGTTCTTC
CASSARGGPYNEQFF
>.|TRBV25-1|TRBJ2-3|TRBD2|18
TGTGCCAGCAGTGAAGGACCCCGTAGCGGGAGGGACACAGATACGCAGTATTTT
CASSEGPRSGRDTDTQYF
>.|TRBV6-6|TRBJ2-7|TRBD2|15
TGTGCCAGCAGTTACGGCGGGGGAGGCATCAACGAGCAGTACTTC
CASSYGGGGINEQYF
>.|TRBV19|TRBJ1-3|.|15
TGTGCCAGTAGTATAGCCGGCGGCTCTGGAAACACCATATATTTT
CASSIAGGSGNTIYF
>.|TRBV11-2|TRBJ2-4|TRBD2|15
TGTGCCAGCAGCTTAGTGTTAGCGGGCGGAAACATTCAGTACTTC
CASSLVLAGGNIQYF
>.|TRBV7-2|TRBJ2-7|.|13
TGTGCCAGCAGCTGGGGGCAGGGGAACGAGCAGTACTTC
CASSWGQGNEQYF
>.|TRBV5-6|TRBJ1-1|.|14
TGTGCCAGCAGCCCGTCTACTCGGTACACTGAAGCTTTCTTT
CASSPSTRYTEAFF
>.|TRBV7-8|TRBJ2-1|.|16
TGTGCCAGCAGCTTAGTGCTGAGCGTAGCGAGTAATGAGCAGTTCTTC
CASSLVLSVASNEQFF
>.|TRBV18|TRBJ2-1|TRBD2|16
TGTGCCAGCTCACCTAGGACTAGCGGGGGTTACAATGAGCAGTTCTTC
CASSPRTSGGYNEQFF
>.|TRBV9|TRBJ2-7|TRBD1|15
TGTGCCAGCAGCGGCGCCGGGACAGGGGGTGGGCAGCAGTACTTC
CASSGAGTGGGQQYF
>.|TRBV15|TRBJ1-5|TRBD1|16
TGTGCCACCAGCAGGCCATGGACAGGGGGCAATCAGCCCCAGCATTTT
CATSRPWTGGNQPQHF
>once|TRBV6-5|TRBJ2-5|TRBD1|13
TGTGCCAGCACTAAGACAGGGCTAGAGACCCAGTACTTC
CASTKTGLETQYF
>.|TRBV19|TRBJ2-7|TRBD1|15
TGTGCCAGTAGTATACGGGGACAGGGGGCATACGAGCAGTACTTC
CASSIRGQGAYEQYF
>.|TRBV7-9|TRBJ1-5|TRBD1|14
TGTGCCAGCAGCCCTACGACAGGGGATCAGCCCCAGCATTTT
CASSPTTGDQPQHF
>once|TRBV11-2|TRBJ1-2|TRBD1|15
TGTGCCAGCAGCCCCGACAGGGGGACTAACTATGGCTACACCTTC
CASSPDRGTNYGYTF
>.|TRBV6-5|TRBJ2-1|TRBD2|14
TGTGCCAGCACCGCGTCGACTAGCGTGTATGAGCAGTTCTTC
CASTASTSVYEQFF
>.|TRBV6-1|TRBJ2-5|TRBD1|16
TGTGCCAGCAGTGTAACAGGGGGATTCGTATGGGAGACCCAGTACTTC
CASSVTGGFVWETQYF
>.|TRBV7-6|TRBJ1-5|.|15
TGTGCCAGCAGCCCGGTTGGAGGTCCGGATCAGCCCCAGCATTTT
CASSPVGGPDQPQHF
>.|TRBV7-9|TRBJ2-3|TRBD2|17
TGTGCCAGCAGCGCAACAACTAGCGGGGGGATAACAGATACGCAGTATTTT
CASSATTSGGITDTQYF
>few|TRBV11-3|TRBJ1-1|.|13
TGTGCCAGCAGCTCCCCTCGGGAGACTGAAGCTTTCTTT
CASSSPRETEAFF